Below are 5 T cell receptor beta chains sequenced from a single sample in a study of cytomegalovirus exposure and HLA in healthy donors. The PCR employed 60 Vbeta primers together with 13 Jbeta primers. Measured with immunoSEQ multiplex PCR; TCRdb has only the in-frame clones, and not every one. Of 280,000 or so clones listed, roughly 89% were seen once; the top ten hold about 2%. Sequenced input: PBMCs. These receptors originate from a young woman in good health and CMV-seronegative.

The V and J genes are TRBV7-8 and TRBJ1-1; a possible D gene is TRBD1 (5 bases). This CDR3 region has 15 residues. The germline V and J ends were trimmed by 1 base and 0 bases, with 9 bases remaining between them. From germline, CDR1 is SGHVS and CDR2 FQNEAQ. Here the CDR3 reads CASSLGAQVNTEAFF. DNA of the CDR3: TGTGCCAGCAGCTTAGGGGCACAGGTGAACACTGAAGCTTTCTTT.

The chain joins TRBV5-8 to TRBJ1-2; 7 positions agree with TRBD1. The CDR3 is 14 residues long. Germline CDR1 SGHTS, CDR2 YDEGEE. Trimming cost V 0 bases and J 2 bases; bases outside gene matches: 1. CDR3 sequence reads: CASSLEGGNYGYTF. The CDR3 bases are TGTGCCAGCAGCTTGGAAGGGGGCAACTATGGCTACACCTTC. The variable domain in full, with the rest retrieved from reference TRBV5-8 and TRBJ1-2, is EAGVTQSPTHLIKTRGQQATLRCSPISGHTSVYWYQQALGLGLQFLLWYDEGEERNRGNFPPRFSGRQFPNYSSELNVNALELEDSALYLCASSLEGGNYGYTFGSGTRLTVV.

The rearrangement uses TRBV6-5 and TRBJ1-6, with D possibly matching TRBD1 (6 bases). Germline CDR1 MNHEY, CDR2 SVGAGI. This CDR3 is 11 amino acids long. V was shortened by 8 bases and J by 7 bases, with 6 bases between the two germline ends. CDR3 sequence: CASQGNSPLHF. CDR3 coding DNA: TGTGCCAGCCAGGGGAATTCACCCCTCCACTTT.

The V call is TRBV19, the J call TRBJ2-7; TRBD1 matches 8 bases. The ends lost 2 bases at V and 3 bases at J; junction bases unmatched: 6. Germline values: CDR1 LNHDA, CDR2 SQIVND (reference sequence). The CDR3 contains 15 residues. The CDR3 DNA reads as TGTGCCAGTAGTATAATAGGACAGGGCTACTACGAGCAGTACTTC. Its translation is CASSIIGQGYYEQYF.

The chain recombines TRBV28 with TRBJ1-5; 8 bases agree with TRBD1. V was pared by 2 bases and J by 6 bases, with 6 bases of the junction left unmatched. Germline V gene data show CDR1 as MDHEN and CDR2 as SYDVKM. This CDR3 has 15 residues. The CDR3 DNA follows: TGTGCCAGCAGTTTAACCGGACAGGGAGGTCAGCCCCAGCATTTT. It specifies CASSLTGQGGQPQHF.